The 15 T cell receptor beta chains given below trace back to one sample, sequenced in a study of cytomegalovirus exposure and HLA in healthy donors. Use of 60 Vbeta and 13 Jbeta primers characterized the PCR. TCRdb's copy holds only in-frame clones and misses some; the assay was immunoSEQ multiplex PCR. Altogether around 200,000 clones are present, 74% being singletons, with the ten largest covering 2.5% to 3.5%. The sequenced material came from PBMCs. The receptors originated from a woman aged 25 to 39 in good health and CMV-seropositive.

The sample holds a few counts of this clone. The CDR3 protein is CASSFGQGRTDTQYF. In nucleotides, the CDR3 is TGTGCCAGCAGCTTCGGACAGGGGAGGACAGATACGCAGTATTTT. The rearrangement joins TRBV5-5 to TRBJ2-3; 9 bases align to TRBD1. CDR3 length: 15 residues. Germline V gene lookup returns CDR1 SGHKS and CDR2 YYEKEE (reference sequence). The V segment lost 2 bases and the J segment 3 bases; nucleotides outside the gene matches: 4.

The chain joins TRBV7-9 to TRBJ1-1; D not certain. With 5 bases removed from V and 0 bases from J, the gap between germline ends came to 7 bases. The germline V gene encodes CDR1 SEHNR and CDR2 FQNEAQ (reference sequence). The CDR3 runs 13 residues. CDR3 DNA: TGTGCCAGCAGCCCCGACATGAACACTGAAGCTTTCTTT. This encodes CASSPDMNTEAFF.

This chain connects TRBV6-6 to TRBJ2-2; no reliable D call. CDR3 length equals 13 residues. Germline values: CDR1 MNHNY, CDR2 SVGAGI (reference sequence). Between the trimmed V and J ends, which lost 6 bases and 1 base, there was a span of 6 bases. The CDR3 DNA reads TGTGCCAGCAGGGTACAGAACACCGGGGAGCTGTTTTTT. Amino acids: CASRVQNTGELFF.

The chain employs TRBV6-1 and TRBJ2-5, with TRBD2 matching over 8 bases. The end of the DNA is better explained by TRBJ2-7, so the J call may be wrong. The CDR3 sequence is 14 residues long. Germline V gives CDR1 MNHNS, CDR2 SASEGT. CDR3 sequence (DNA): TGTGCCAGCAGGGTAGCGGGAAGTAACTACGAGCAGTACTTC. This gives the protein CASRVAGSNYEQYF.

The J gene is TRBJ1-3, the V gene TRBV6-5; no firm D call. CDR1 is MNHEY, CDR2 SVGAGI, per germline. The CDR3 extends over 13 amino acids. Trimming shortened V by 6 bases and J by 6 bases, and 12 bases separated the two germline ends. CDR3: CASRETSENTIYF. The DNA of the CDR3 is TGTGCCAGCAGAGAGACGAGCGAAAACACCATATATTTT.

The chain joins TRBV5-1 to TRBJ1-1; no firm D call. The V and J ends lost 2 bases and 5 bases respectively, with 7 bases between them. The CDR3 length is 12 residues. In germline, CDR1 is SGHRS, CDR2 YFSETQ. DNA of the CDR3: TGCGCCAGCAGCTTCCTCGGTACTGAAGCTTTCTTT. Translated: CASSFLGTEAFF.

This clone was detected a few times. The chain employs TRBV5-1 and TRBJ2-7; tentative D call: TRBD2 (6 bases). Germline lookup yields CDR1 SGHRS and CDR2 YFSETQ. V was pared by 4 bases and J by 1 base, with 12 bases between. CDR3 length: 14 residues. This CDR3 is CASSPWDSSYEQYF. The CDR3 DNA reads TGCGCCAGCAGCCCGTGGGACTCTTCCTACGAGCAGTACTTC.

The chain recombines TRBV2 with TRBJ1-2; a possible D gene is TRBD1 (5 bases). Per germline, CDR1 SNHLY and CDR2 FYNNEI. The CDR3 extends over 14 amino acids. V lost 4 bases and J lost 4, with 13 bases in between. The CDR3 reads CASSVVREGYGYTF. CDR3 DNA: TGTGCCAGCAGTGTGGTCAGGGAGGGCTATGGCTACACCTTC.

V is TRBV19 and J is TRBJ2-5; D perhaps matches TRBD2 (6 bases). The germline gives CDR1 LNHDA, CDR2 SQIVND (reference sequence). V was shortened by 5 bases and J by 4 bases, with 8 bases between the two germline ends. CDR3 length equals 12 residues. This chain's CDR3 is CASSQGGETQYF. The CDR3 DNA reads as TGTGCCAGTAGTCAGGGAGGAGAGACCCAGTACTTC.

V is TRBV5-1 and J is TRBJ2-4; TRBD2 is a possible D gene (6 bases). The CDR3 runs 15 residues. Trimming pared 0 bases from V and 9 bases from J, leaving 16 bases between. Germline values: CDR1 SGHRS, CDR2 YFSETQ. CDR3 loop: CASSLGDSRAGIQYF. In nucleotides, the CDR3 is TGCGCCAGCAGCTTGGGGGACTCTAGAGCGGGCATTCAGTACTTC.

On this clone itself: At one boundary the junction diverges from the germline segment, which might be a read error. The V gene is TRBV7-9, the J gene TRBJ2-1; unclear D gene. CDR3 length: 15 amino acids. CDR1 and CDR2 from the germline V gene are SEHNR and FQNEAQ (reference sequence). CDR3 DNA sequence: TGTTCCAGCAGCTTACTCCCCAGTTTCCGTGTTGAGCAGTTCTTC. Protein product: CSSSLLPSFRVEQFF. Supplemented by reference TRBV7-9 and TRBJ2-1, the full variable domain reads DTGVSQNPRHKITKRGQNVTFRCDPISEHNRLYWYRQTLGQGPEFLTYFQNEAQLEKSRLLSDRFSAERPKGSFSTLEIQRTEQGDSAMYLCSSSLLPSFRVEQFFGPGTRLTVL.

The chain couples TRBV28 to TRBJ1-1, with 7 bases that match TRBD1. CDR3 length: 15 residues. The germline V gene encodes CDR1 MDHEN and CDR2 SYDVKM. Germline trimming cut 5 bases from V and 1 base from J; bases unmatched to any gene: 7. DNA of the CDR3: TGTGCCAGCAGTGAAGGGACAGCAAAGAACACTGAAGCTTTCTTT. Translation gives CASSEGTAKNTEAFF.

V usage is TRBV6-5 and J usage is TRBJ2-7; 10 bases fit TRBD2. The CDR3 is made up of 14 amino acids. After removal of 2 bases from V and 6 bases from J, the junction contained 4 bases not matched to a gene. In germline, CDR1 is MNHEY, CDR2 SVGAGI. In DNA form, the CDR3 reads TGTGCCAGCAGTTACAGTAGCGGGAGGAGCGAGCAGTACTTC. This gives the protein CASSYSSGRSEQYF.

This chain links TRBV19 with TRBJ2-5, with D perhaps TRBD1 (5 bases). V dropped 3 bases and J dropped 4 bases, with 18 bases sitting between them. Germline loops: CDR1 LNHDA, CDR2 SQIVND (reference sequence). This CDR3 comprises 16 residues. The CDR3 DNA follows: TGTGCCAGTAGTATCGGAGCAGGGAAGAAGTTAGAGACCCAGTACTTC. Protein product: CASSIGAGKKLETQYF.

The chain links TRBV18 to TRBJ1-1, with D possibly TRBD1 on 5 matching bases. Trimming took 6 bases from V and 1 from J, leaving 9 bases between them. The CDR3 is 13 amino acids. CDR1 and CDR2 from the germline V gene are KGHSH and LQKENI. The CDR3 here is CASSFGGNTEAFF. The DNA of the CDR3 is TGTGCCAGCTCGTTCGGGGGGAACACTGAAGCTTTCTTT. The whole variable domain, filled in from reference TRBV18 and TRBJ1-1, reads NAGVMQNPRHLVRRRGQEARLRCSPMKGHSHVYWYRQLPEEGLKFMVYLQKENIIDESGMPKERFSAEFPKEGPSILRIQQVVRGDSAAYFCASSFGGNTEAFFGQGTRLTVV.